Listed below are T cell receptor beta chains from one sample, sequenced in a study of patients and donors after allogeneic stem cell transplantation. One entry per CDR3 protein, called by TCRdb with MiXCR from the RT-PCR reads. The sample holds some 200,000 distinct CDR3 sequences, around 41% seen once. The source material was blood, either unsorted or a sorted T cell fraction (not recorded which). These receptors all stem from a human donor who was either an allogeneic HSCT recipient or a stem cell or donor lymphocyte infusion donor (not recorded which). It is not recorded whose cells these are; they may come from a transplant donor. Both conserved end residues are part of each CDR3. Each record gives: J gene, clone size, D gene, V gene, CDR3 DNA, CDR3 protein. A D gene is named only where the DNA matches it firmly. Only some rows state a clone size, as once, few, many or a class for expanded clones.

j_call: TRBJ1-2
clone_size: .
d_call: .
v_call: TRBV20-1
cdr3_nt: TGCAGTGCTAGAGGTACGACGGATCCGGGCCCCAACTATGGCTACACCTTC
cdr3_aa: CSARGTTDPGPNYGYTF

j_call: TRBJ1-3
clone_size: .
d_call: .
v_call: TRBV3-1
cdr3_nt: TGTGCCAGCAGCGTCGGGACGGTGGGAAACACCATATATTTT
cdr3_aa: CASSVGTVGNTIYF

j_call: TRBJ2-7
clone_size: .
d_call: TRBD2
v_call: TRBV5-6
cdr3_nt: TGTGCCAGCAGCCCTGGACTAGCGGTATACGAGCAGTACTTC
cdr3_aa: CASSPGLAVYEQYF

j_call: TRBJ2-3
clone_size: .
d_call: .
v_call: TRBV6-4
cdr3_nt: TGTGCCAGCAGTGACAGGGGCCTTATCACAGATACGCAGTATTTT
cdr3_aa: CASSDRGLITDTQYF

j_call: TRBJ2-6
clone_size: many
d_call: .
v_call: TRBV7-2
cdr3_nt: TGTGCCAGCAGTCAGGGGAGGGGGGCCAACGTCCTGACTTTC
cdr3_aa: CASSQGRGANVLTF

j_call: TRBJ2-1
clone_size: .
d_call: .
v_call: TRBV5-6
cdr3_nt: TGTGCCAGCAGCTTGGCCATTAGCGTAAACGAGCAGTTCTTC
cdr3_aa: CASSLAISVNEQFF

j_call: TRBJ2-1
clone_size: .
d_call: TRBD1
v_call: TRBV12-3/TRBV12-4
cdr3_nt: TGTGCCAGCAGTTCCCCCGGGACAGGGAACAATGAGCAGTTCTTC
cdr3_aa: CASSSPGTGNNEQFF

j_call: TRBJ1-4
clone_size: few
d_call: .
v_call: TRBV12-3/TRBV12-4
cdr3_nt: TGTGCCAGCACCCATTGGGGTTCTAATGAAAAACTGTTTTTT
cdr3_aa: CASTHWGSNEKLFF

j_call: TRBJ2-3
clone_size: .
d_call: .
v_call: TRBV20-1
cdr3_nt: TGCAGTGCTCCGCCGGGGACGGGAAGCACAGATACGCAGTATTTT
cdr3_aa: CSAPPGTGSTDTQYF

j_call: TRBJ1-5
clone_size: few
d_call: TRBD1
v_call: TRBV6-5
cdr3_nt: TGTGCCGCCTCCGGGACAGCGTATAATCAGCCCCAGCATTTT
cdr3_aa: CAASGTAYNQPQHF

j_call: TRBJ2-1
clone_size: few
d_call: .
v_call: TRBV12-3/TRBV12-4
cdr3_nt: TGTGCCAGCATAGGGGGTGCCTCCTACAATGAGCAGTTCTTC
cdr3_aa: CASIGGASYNEQFF

j_call: TRBJ1-5
clone_size: .
d_call: .
v_call: TRBV4-2
cdr3_nt: TGTGCCAGCAGCCCTATCGGACCGATATCAGCCCTAACCCAGCATTTT
cdr3_aa: CASSPIGPISALTQHF

j_call: TRBJ2-7
clone_size: .
d_call: .
v_call: TRBV9
cdr3_nt: TGTGCCAGCAACAGGGATGGGGGCTACGAGCAGTACTTC
cdr3_aa: CASNRDGGYEQYF

j_call: TRBJ1-1
clone_size: few
d_call: .
v_call: TRBV19
cdr3_nt: TGTGCCAGTAGTATCGGGACGGGTTCGGCTTTCTTT
cdr3_aa: CASSIGTGSAFF

j_call: TRBJ1-2
clone_size: few
d_call: .
v_call: TRBV4-3
cdr3_nt: TGCGCCAGCAGCCGAAGGGGCCCAGGGAATAACTATGGCTACACCTTC
cdr3_aa: CASSRRGPGNNYGYTF

j_call: TRBJ2-5
clone_size: .
d_call: TRBD2
v_call: TRBV13
cdr3_nt: TGTGCCAGCAGCTTAGGACTAGCGGGAGATGGAGAGACCCAGTACTTC
cdr3_aa: CASSLGLAGDGETQYF

j_call: TRBJ2-4
clone_size: .
d_call: .
v_call: TRBV7-2
cdr3_nt: TGTGCCAGCAGGATGCCGGGGCCTATCAAAAACATTCAGTACTTC
cdr3_aa: CASRMPGPIKNIQYF

j_call: TRBJ1-1
clone_size: .
d_call: .
v_call: TRBV5-8
cdr3_nt: TGTGCAGACTGGGTCCAACTAACGAACACTGAAGCTTTCTTT
cdr3_aa: CADWVQLTNTEAFF

j_call: TRBJ2-1
clone_size: .
d_call: .
v_call: TRBV7-3
cdr3_nt: TGTGCCAGCAGCTCCCAGGGGAGGCCTGGAAACAATGAGCAGTTCTTC
cdr3_aa: CASSSQGRPGNNEQFF

j_call: TRBJ1-1
clone_size: .
d_call: TRBD1
v_call: TRBV12-3/TRBV12-4
cdr3_nt: TGTGCCAGCAGTCTAACAGGGGGCACTGAAACTTTCTTT
cdr3_aa: CASSLTGGTETFF

j_call: TRBJ1-6
clone_size: .
d_call: .
v_call: TRBV29-1
cdr3_nt: TGCAGCGTTGAAGATGACCCATCAACACCCCTCCACTTT
cdr3_aa: CSVEDDPSTPLHF

j_call: TRBJ2-7
clone_size: .
d_call: .
v_call: TRBV9
cdr3_nt: TGTGCCAGCGGTAAAGGGACAAACCGCTACGAGCAGTACTTC
cdr3_aa: CASGKGTNRYEQYF

j_call: TRBJ2-1
clone_size: .
d_call: TRBD2
v_call: TRBV20-1
cdr3_nt: TGCAGTGCTAGGCTAGCGGGAGACCATGAGCAGTTCTTC
cdr3_aa: CSARLAGDHEQFF

j_call: TRBJ1-2
clone_size: .
d_call: .
v_call: TRBV12-2
cdr3_nt: TGTGCAAGTCGCTACGGACACTGGGAAGAGGGAGGCTACACCTTC
cdr3_aa: CASRYGHWEEGGYTF

j_call: TRBJ1-3
clone_size: .
d_call: .
v_call: TRBV6-5
cdr3_nt: TGTGCCAGCAGTTACTCTTCTGGAAACACCATATATTTT
cdr3_aa: CASSYSSGNTIYF

j_call: TRBJ2-3
clone_size: .
d_call: .
v_call: TRBV3-1
cdr3_nt: TGTGCCAGCAGCCAGGGGATGGGTCTGGTTGCAGATACGCAGTATTTT
cdr3_aa: CASSQGMGLVADTQYF

j_call: TRBJ2-5
clone_size: few
d_call: .
v_call: TRBV29-1
cdr3_nt: TGCAGCGTTTCCCCATTGGGCCACATAGTGTACCAAGAGACCCAGTACTTC
cdr3_aa: CSVSPLGHIVYQETQYF

j_call: TRBJ1-1
clone_size: few
d_call: TRBD1
v_call: TRBV20-1
cdr3_nt: TGCAGTGCTAGAGACACCCGGACAGGGTTCCTTTCACCGAACACTGAAGCTTTCTTT
cdr3_aa: CSARDTRTGFLSPNTEAFF

j_call: TRBJ1-6
clone_size: .
d_call: .
v_call: TRBV25-1
cdr3_nt: TGTGCCAGCAGTGTTGACACTAGGGGTTCACCCCTCCACTTT
cdr3_aa: CASSVDTRGSPLHF

j_call: TRBJ2-7
clone_size: few
d_call: TRBD2
v_call: TRBV12-3/TRBV12-4
cdr3_nt: TGTGCCAGCAGTTCGACTAGCGGGGGCTCCTACGAGCAGTACTTC
cdr3_aa: CASSSTSGGSYEQYF

j_call: TRBJ1-2
clone_size: few
d_call: .
v_call: TRBV29-1
cdr3_nt: TGCAGCGCCACAGACAGTGTTAACTATGGCTACACCTTC
cdr3_aa: CSATDSVNYGYTF

j_call: TRBJ1-1
clone_size: many
d_call: .
v_call: TRBV29-1
cdr3_nt: TGCAGCGTTGTTCAGACCGCGGGCCGCAGATACAACACTGAAGCTTTCTTT
cdr3_aa: CSVVQTAGRRYNTEAFF

j_call: TRBJ1-2
clone_size: few
d_call: .
v_call: TRBV29-1
cdr3_nt: TGCAGCGTTGAAGATCGGGAGGACCCGGGAGGCTACACCTTC
cdr3_aa: CSVEDREDPGGYTF

j_call: TRBJ2-2
clone_size: once
d_call: .
v_call: TRBV6-2/TRBV6-3
cdr3_nt: TGTGCCAGCAGTTGGGTCGTCTCGAACACCGGGGAGCTGTTTTTT
cdr3_aa: CASSWVVSNTGELFF

j_call: TRBJ2-7
clone_size: .
d_call: .
v_call: TRBV20-1
cdr3_nt: TGCAGTGCCGAGGTAGAATACGAGCAGTACTTC
cdr3_aa: CSAEVEYEQYF

j_call: TRBJ1-2
clone_size: few
d_call: TRBD1
v_call: TRBV7-2
cdr3_nt: TGTGCCAGCAGCTCCGACAGGGGGCGTAACTATGGCTACACCTTC
cdr3_aa: CASSSDRGRNYGYTF

j_call: TRBJ2-3
clone_size: .
d_call: TRBD2
v_call: TRBV13
cdr3_nt: TGTGCCAGCAGCCTGGGACTAGCGGGAGAGGTCGCAGATACGCAGTATTTT
cdr3_aa: CASSLGLAGEVADTQYF

j_call: TRBJ1-2
clone_size: few
d_call: .
v_call: TRBV12-3/TRBV12-4
cdr3_nt: TGTGCCAGCAGTTTAGGAATTTATGGCTACACCTTC
cdr3_aa: CASSLGIYGYTF

j_call: TRBJ2-1
clone_size: .
d_call: .
v_call: TRBV5-6
cdr3_nt: TGTGCCAGCAGCTTAGGTGATCCCTACAATGAGCAGTTCTTC
cdr3_aa: CASSLGDPYNEQFF

j_call: TRBJ2-2
clone_size: few
d_call: .
v_call: TRBV12-3/TRBV12-4
cdr3_nt: TGTGCCAGCAGTTTTCTACCGACCGCCGGGGAGCTGTTTTTT
cdr3_aa: CASSFLPTAGELFF

j_call: TRBJ1-6
clone_size: few
d_call: .
v_call: TRBV25-1
cdr3_nt: TGTGCCAGCAGTGAACACCAGGGAGACAATTCACCCCTCCACTTT
cdr3_aa: CASSEHQGDNSPLHF

j_call: TRBJ1-1
clone_size: many
d_call: .
v_call: TRBV5-6
cdr3_nt: TGTGCCAGCAGCTTATCGGGACTCCCGAACACTGAAGCTTTCTTT
cdr3_aa: CASSLSGLPNTEAFF

j_call: TRBJ2-2
clone_size: few
d_call: .
v_call: TRBV5-1
cdr3_nt: TGCGCCAGCAGCGGTTCGAACACCGGGGAGCTGTTTTTT
cdr3_aa: CASSGSNTGELFF

j_call: TRBJ2-7
clone_size: .
d_call: TRBD2
v_call: TRBV11-2
cdr3_nt: TGTGCCAGCAGCCCGCGTACCAGGACTAGCGGGGCCTCTTCCTACGAGCAGTACTTC
cdr3_aa: CASSPRTRTSGASSYEQYF